What follows is one T cell receptor (beta chain) and its context. The antigen is undetermined. This sample was taken from a study of STAT5B mutations in CD4+ large granular lymphocyte leukemia. Findings of the study overall: Main leukemic clonotypes were patient-specific, but roughly 25% appeared at low frequency elsewhere.

The V gene's germline CDR1 is SNHLY and CDR2 FYNNEI. The CDR3 is 14 residues long. V dropped 9 bases and J dropped 8 bases, with 19 bases sitting between them. Original handling: The detection floor for productive clonotype frequency was 2.59 x 10-5. The method was immunoSEQ multiplex PCR; TCRdb's version includes in-frame clones alone and lacks a portion of them. V and J calls and clone size are given by that table; D and trimming were obtained from the DNA. Counted here are roughly 21,000 clones, over 70% occurring once; the ten biggest clones make up approximately 4.1%. The V call is TRBV2, the J call TRBJ2-2; D call uncertain. This clonotype originated in a human donor in good health. Sequenced sample: CD4+ T cells from blood buffy coats. CDR3 loop: CASNLNGLGGELFF. The DNA for the CDR3 is TGTGCCAGTAACTTGAACGGGCTCGGGGGGGAGCTGTTTTTT. The full variable domain, with the rest looked up from reference TRBV2 and TRBJ2-2, is EPEVTQTPSHQVTQMGQEVILRCVPISNHLYFYWYRQILGQKVEFLVSFYNNEISEKSEIFDDQFSVERPDGSNFTLKIRSTKLEDSAMYFCASNLNGLGGELFFGEGSRLTVL.